Below are 20 T cell receptor beta chains sequenced from a single sample in a study of blood T cell repertoires in COVID-19. Sequencing was performed with immunoSEQ multiplex PCR; in TCRdb, only in-frame clones are kept and a portion is missing. The sample yields approximately 35,000 clones, approximately 85% seen once. Sequencing was carried out using peripheral blood. These receptor sequences come from a man between 60 and 70 years old with active COVID-19.

The chain joins TRBV9 to TRBJ2-2; TRBD1 aligns across 7 bases. Germline V CDR1 and CDR2: SGDLS, YYNGEE. The V and J ends lost 3 bases and 3 bases, in that order; junction bases with no gene match: 8. This CDR3 is 16 amino acids long. The CDR3 DNA reads as TGTGCCAGCAGCGCCCGGGACAGTGGGGACACCGGGGAGCTGTTTTTT. Protein product: CASSARDSGDTGELFF. The full variable domain, in which reference TRBV9 and TRBJ2-2 provide the parts outside the CDR3, is DSGVTQTPKHLITATGQRVTLRCSPRSGDLSVYWYQQSLDQGLQFLIQYYNGEERAKGNILERFSAQQFPDLHSELNLSSLELGDSALYFCASSARDSGDTGELFFGEGSRLTVL.

This rearrangement joins TRBV18 to TRBJ1-1; the D is unclear. Trimming pared 3 bases from V and 6 bases from J, leaving 17 bases between. The CDR3 consists of 15 residues. Germline loops: CDR1 KGHSH, CDR2 LQKENI. CDR3 nucleotides: TGTGCCAGCTCACCCGGAGACGCCAGAACATCTGAAGCTTTCTTT. It yields the protein CASSPGDARTSEAFF.

The genes are TRBV28 and TRBJ2-5, with TRBD2 matching over 13 bases. The CDR3 extends over 17 amino acids. V lost 4 bases to trimming and J lost 5 bases; unmatched junction nucleotides: 10. CDR1 MDHEN and CDR2 SYDVKM come from the germline V gene. In DNA, the CDR3 is TGTGCCAGCAGTTCCCCGGGACTAGCGGGATCGTGGGAGACCCAGTACTTC. Amino acids: CASSSPGLAGSWETQYF.

This clone was detected a few times. The V gene is TRBV5-4, the J gene TRBJ2-3; maybe TRBD2 (6 bases). The germline CDR1 and CDR2 sequences are SGHNT and YYREEE (reference sequence). This CDR3 spans 15 amino acids. V shed 3 bases and J shed 1 base, with 12 bases lying between them. This chain's CDR3 is CASSSGTPGTDTQYF. CDR3 coding DNA: TGTGCCAGCAGCTCCGGGACTCCGGGCACAGATACGCAGTATTTT.

This clone has a handful of counts. The chain combines TRBV6-6 with TRBJ2-7, with 11 nucleotides matching TRBD2. This CDR3 contains 15 residues. The ends lost 6 bases at V and 3 bases at J; junction bases unmatched: 7. Germline CDR1 and CDR2: MNHNY and SVGAGI (reference sequence). CDR3 region: CASRIGTSGFYEQYF. DNA of the CDR3: TGTGCCAGCAGAATTGGGACTAGCGGTTTCTACGAGCAGTACTTC.

The chain couples TRBV28 to TRBJ2-1, with unresolved D. The CDR3 covers 14 residues. Germline assignment: CDR1 MDHEN and CDR2 SYDVKM. The CDR3 sequence: CAVVGGTPRNEQFF. CDR3 in DNA: TGTGCAGTAGTTGGCGGAACGCCTCGAAATGAGCAGTTCTTC.

The chain recombines TRBV19 with TRBJ2-1, with TRBD2 matching over 8 bases. The CDR3 has 14 amino acids. Trimming removed 6 bases from V and 5 bases from J; junction bases left unmatched: 6. Germline V gene sequence: CDR1 LNHDA, CDR2 SQIVND (reference sequence). CDR3 coding DNA: TGTGCCAGTAGGAACTCACTAGCGGACAATGAGCAGTTCTTC. This codes for CASRNSLADNEQFF.

The rearrangement joins TRBV4-2 to TRBJ2-2, with 13 bases aligning to TRBD2. J gave up 4 bases and V 0 bases, and 5 bases lay outside the gene matches. Germline values: CDR1 LGHNA, CDR2 YNFKEQ. The length of the CDR3 is 18 residues. The DNA of the CDR3 is TGTGCCAGCAGCCAAGAGACTAGCGGGAGGACAGGCACCGGGGAGCTGTTTTTT. The encoded protein is CASSQETSGRTGTGELFF.

The chain employs TRBV29-1 and TRBJ2-5, with D perhaps matching TRBD2 (6 bases). V lost 4 bases and J 7 bases, leaving 16 bases between the germline ends. The CDR3 extends over 13 amino acids. Germline lookup yields CDR1 SQVTM and CDR2 ANQGSEA. CDR3 bases: TGCAGCGTTGCCGCCTCCCTGCGGGGGACCCAGTACTTC. As protein: CSVAASLRGTQYF. Full variable domain (remainder filled in from reference TRBV29-1 and TRBJ2-5): SAVISQKPSRDICQRGTSLTIQCQVDSQVTMMFWYRQQPGQSLTLIATANQGSEATYESGFVIDKFPISRPNLTFSTLTVSNMSPEDSSIYLCSVAASLRGTQYFGPGTRLLVL.

The J gene is TRBJ2-1, the V gene TRBV5-1, with D unclear. V was trimmed by 4 bases and J by 2 bases, leaving 13 bases between them. This CDR3 contains 15 residues. Germline CDR1 reads SGHRS; CDR2 reads YFSETQ. In DNA form, the CDR3 reads TGCGCCAGCAGCAAGCAACCAATGGCCTACAATGAGCAGTTCTTC. Its protein product is CASSKQPMAYNEQFF.

The chain combines TRBV6-6 with TRBJ2-3; 9 positions match TRBD2. V was pared by 6 bases and J by 4 bases, with 11 bases of the junction left unmatched. Looked up from germline, CDR1 is MNHNY and CDR2 is SVGAGI (reference sequence). CDR3 size: 16 residues. The CDR3 bases are TGTGCCAGCAGCACCCCTCTTAGCGGGAGTTCAGATACGCAGTATTTT. It codes for CASSTPLSGSSDTQYF.

This sequence joins TRBV2 and TRBJ1-1; 10 nucleotides match TRBD1. Germline trimming cut 6 bases from V and 1 base from J; bases unmatched to any gene: 5. From germline, CDR1 is SNHLY and CDR2 FYNNEI. This CDR3 is 15 amino acids long. The CDR3 region has the DNA TGTGCCAGCAGAATGGGACAGGGGAAGAACACTGAAGCTTTCTTT. Translated, it gives CASRMGQGKNTEAFF.

This sequence joins TRBV5-1 and TRBJ2-1; TRBD2 matches at 14 bases. Losses at the gene ends were 1 base for V and 0 bases for J; bases not matched to a gene: 12. The CDR3 is 21 residues long. Germline V gene lookup returns CDR1 SGHRS and CDR2 YFSETQ. DNA for the CDR3: TGCGCCAGCAGCTTGAGGGGACTAGCGGGAGACTCCTCGAGCTCCTACAATGAGCAGTTCTTC. It yields the protein CASSLRGLAGDSSSSYNEQFF. The variable domain in full, completed from reference TRBV5-1 and TRBJ2-1, reads KAGVTQTPRYLIKTRGQQVTLSCSPISGHRSVSWYQQTPGQGLQFLFEYFSETQRNKGNFPGRFSGRQFSNSRSEMNVSTLELGDSALYLCASSLRGLAGDSSSSYNEQFFGPGTRLTVL.

The rearrangement joins TRBV28 to TRBJ1-2; D is uncertain. The CDR3 totals 15 residues. Germline CDR1 and CDR2: MDHEN and SYDVKM. Trimming pared 7 bases from V and 1 base from J, leaving 16 bases between. In DNA, the CDR3 is TGTGCCAGCATCACAAGGAGCCGATTTAACTATGGCTACACCTTC. Its translation: CASITRSRFNYGYTF.

CDR3 region: CASRTRDRRDEQYF. The CDR3 region has the DNA TGCGCCAGCCGGACCCGGGATCGGCGGGACGAGCAGTACTTC. The chain has TRBV5-1 and TRBJ2-7; the D gene is possibly TRBD2 (5 bases). Germline CDR1 reads SGHRS; CDR2 reads YFSETQ. The CDR3 has 14 residues. V was pared by 7 bases and J by 5 bases, with 19 bases between.

This clone showed up just once. The chain has TRBV6-6 and TRBJ1-6; D gene uncertain. Germline-derived CDR1 and CDR2 are MNHNY and SVGAGI (reference sequence). The V end lost 6 bases, the J end lost 5 bases, and 11 bases lay between the germline ends. The CDR3 runs to 14 residues. CDR3 in DNA: TGTGCCAGCAGCGCCGGGGTAGATAATTCACCCCTCCACTTT. Its protein product is CASSAGVDNSPLHF.

V usage is TRBV12-3 or TRBV12-4 and J usage is TRBJ1-3; no clear D. This CDR3 comprises 12 residues. Trimming left V 3 bases short and J 7 bases short, with 7 bases between. CDR3 sequence (DNA): TGTGCCAGCAGTTTGGAGGGCAACACCATATATTTT. The encoded protein is CASSLEGNTIYF.

The chain has TRBV5-1 and TRBJ2-5, with D maybe TRBD1 (6 bases). Looked up from germline, CDR1 is SGHRS and CDR2 is YFSETQ. The CDR3 is 12 residues long. V was shortened by 7 bases and J by 7 bases, with 14 bases between the two germline ends. The CDR3 nucleotides read TGCGCCAGCTACAGGACAGATGGGACCCAGTACTTC. It yields the protein CASYRTDGTQYF.

The V call is TRBV24-1, the J call TRBJ2-1; 13 nucleotides line up with TRBD2. From germline, CDR1 is KGHDR and CDR2 SFDVKD. V gave up 6 bases and J gave up 10 bases; unmatched junction bases: 23. This CDR3 has 20 amino acids. The CDR3 DNA is TGTGCCACCAGTAAAACCTTGGGGACTAGCGGGGTGGTGGGGAATTCCGAGCAGTTCTTC. Amino acid sequence: CATSKTLGTSGVVGNSEQFF.

The rearrangement uses TRBV27 and TRBJ2-7; 7 bases are shared with TRBD1. The CDR3 totals 13 residues. The junction had 1 base not matched to a gene; V was cut back by 5 bases and J by 0 bases. Per germline, CDR1 MNHEY and CDR2 SMNVEV (reference sequence). The CDR3 coding sequence is TGTGCCAGCAGTAACAGGGGCTCCTACGAGCAGTACTTC. Translated, it gives CASSNRGSYEQYF.